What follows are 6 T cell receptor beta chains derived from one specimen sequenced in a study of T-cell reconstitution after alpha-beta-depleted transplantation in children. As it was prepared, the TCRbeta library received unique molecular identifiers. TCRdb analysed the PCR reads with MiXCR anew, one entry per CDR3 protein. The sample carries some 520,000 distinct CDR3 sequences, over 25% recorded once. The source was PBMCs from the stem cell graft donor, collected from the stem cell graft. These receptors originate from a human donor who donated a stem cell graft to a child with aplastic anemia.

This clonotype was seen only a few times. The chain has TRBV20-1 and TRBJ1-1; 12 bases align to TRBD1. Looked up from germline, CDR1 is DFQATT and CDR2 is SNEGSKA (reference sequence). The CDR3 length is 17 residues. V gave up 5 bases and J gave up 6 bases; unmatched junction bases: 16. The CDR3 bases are TGCAGTGCTGAAAAGTTTCCGGGACAGGGGGCGGTCTCTGAAGCTTTCTTT. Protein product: CSAEKFPGQGAVSEAFF.

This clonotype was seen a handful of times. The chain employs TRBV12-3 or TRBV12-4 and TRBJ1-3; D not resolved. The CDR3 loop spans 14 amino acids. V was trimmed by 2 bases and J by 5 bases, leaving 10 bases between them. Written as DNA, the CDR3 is TGTGCCAGCAGTTTAAGCGGGCCCCGAAACACCATATATTTT. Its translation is CASSLSGPRNTIYF.

Here the CDR3 reads CASRQGEGIQYF. In DNA, the CDR3 is TGTGCCAGCAGGCAGGGAGAGGGCATTCAGTACTTC. The V and J genes are TRBV12-3 or TRBV12-4 and TRBJ2-4; perhaps D is TRBD1 or TRBD2 (5 bases each). Deletions cut 6 bases from V and 9 bases from J, with 12 bases between. The CDR3 covers 12 residues.

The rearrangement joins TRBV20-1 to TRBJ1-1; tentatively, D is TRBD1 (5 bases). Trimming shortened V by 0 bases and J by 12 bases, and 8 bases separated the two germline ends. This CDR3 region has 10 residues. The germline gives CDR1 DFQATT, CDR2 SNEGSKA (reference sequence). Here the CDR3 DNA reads TGCAGTGCTAGAGAAGAGGGGCCTTTCTTT. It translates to CSAREEGPFF.

CDR3: CASSELRDRAQHF. The CDR3 DNA sequence: TGTGCCAGCAGTGAGCTAAGAGACAGGGCCCAGCATTTT. This sequence joins TRBV2 and TRBJ1-5; 7 bases match TRBD1. The CDR3 contains 13 residues. Germline V gives CDR1 SNHLY, CDR2 FYNNEI. V trimming: 3 bases; J trimming: 11 bases; junction bases outside the gene matches: 7.

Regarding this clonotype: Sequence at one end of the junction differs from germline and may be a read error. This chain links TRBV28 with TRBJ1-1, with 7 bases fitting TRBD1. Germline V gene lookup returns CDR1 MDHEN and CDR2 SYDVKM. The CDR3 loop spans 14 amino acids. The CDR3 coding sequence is TGTGCCAGCAGTGACAGGGTGCGGTACACCGAAGCTTTCTTT. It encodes CASSDRVRYTEAFF.